These 30 T cell receptor beta chains originate from one sample sequenced in a study of CD8+CD57+ T cells in acquired aplastic anemia. The template for TCR beta VDJ and CDR3 sequence profiling was genomic DNA. TCRdb fed the reads into MiXCR, producing one record per CDR3 protein. The data contain 200,000 to 250,000 distinct CDR3 sequences, around 46% of them singletons. The authors sequenced patients whose flow cytometry had shown CD8+CD57+ cell expansion. The sequenced sample was sorted CD4+, CD8+, or CD8+CD57+ T cells (not recorded which) from PBMCs. The source of these receptors is a human donor with aplastic anemia.

This clonotype occurred many times. This chain links TRBV9 with TRBJ1-5, with D perhaps TRBD1 (5 bases). There are 15 residues in the CDR3. V lost 3 bases, J lost 3 bases, and 13 bases lay in between. Germline CDR1 and CDR2: SGDLS and YYNGEE. The CDR3 bases are TGTGCCAGCAGCGAGGGACGGACGGCCAATCAGCCCCAGCATTTT. It yields the protein CASSEGRTANQPQHF.

The V and J genes are TRBV7-9 and TRBJ1-1; a weak D match, TRBD1 (6 bases). Trimming stripped 4 bases from V and 12 bases from J, with 18 bases between. Germline V CDR1 and CDR2: SEHNR, FQNEAQ (reference sequence). There are 13 residues in the CDR3. CDR3 nucleotides: TGTGCCAGCAGCTACAGGGATGGGGGTACGACTTTCTTT. Translating it yields CASSYRDGGTTFF.

This clonotype was seen a handful of times. The chain has TRBV7-6 and TRBJ2-3, with D hard to call. Per the germline V gene, CDR1 is SGHVS and CDR2 is FNYEAQ. Trimming pared 2 bases from V and 6 bases from J, leaving 9 bases between. This CDR3 contains 13 residues. The DNA for the CDR3 is TGTGCCAGCAGCTTACCCAAAGCGGATACGCAGTATTTT. Its protein product is CASSLPKADTQYF. The full variable domain, rest sourced from reference TRBV7-6 and TRBJ2-3, is GAGVSQSPRYKVTKRGQDVALRCDPISGHVSLYWYRQALGQGPEFLTYFNYEAQQDKSGLPNDRFSAERPEGSISTLTIQRTEQRDSAMYRCASSLPKADTQYFGPGTRLTVL.

V usage is TRBV28 and J usage is TRBJ1-5; maybe TRBD1 (6 bases). Germline-derived CDR1 and CDR2 are MDHEN and SYDVKM. Trimming took 3 bases from V and 0 from J, leaving 18 bases between them. CDR3 length equals 18 residues. CDR3 loop: CASSFLGQSSNSNQPQHF. The DNA of the CDR3 is TGTGCCAGCAGTTTCTTGGGACAATCATCTAATAGCAATCAGCCCCAGCATTTT.

The chain has TRBV29-1 and TRBJ2-3, with 9 bases identical to TRBD2. Germline V gene data show CDR1 as SQVTM and CDR2 as ANQGSEA. CDR3 length: 15 amino acids. With 7 bases clipped from V and 2 bases from J, the junction kept 10 bases outside the gene matches. The CDR3 loop is CSAQRAGGSTDTQYF. For the CDR3, the DNA is TGCAGCGCCCAGAGGGCGGGGGGGTCCACAGATACGCAGTATTTT.

Remarks on this clonotype: One end of the junction does not line up with germline, which may come from a read error. The J gene is TRBJ1-1, the V gene TRBV4-3, with 7 bases matching TRBD1. CDR1 is LGHNA, CDR2 YSLEER, per germline. CDR3 size: 17 residues. The chain's CDR3 is CASSHLFAGTANTVAFF. For the CDR3, the DNA is TGCGCCAGCAGCCATCTCTTCGCCGGGACAGCCAACACTGTAGCTTTCTTT.

The chain has TRBV5-6 and TRBJ1-6; D remains unclear. The CDR3 is made up of 15 amino acids. CDR1 is SGHDT and CDR2 is YYEEEE in the germline V gene. V was cut by 3 bases and J by 11 bases, with 18 bases left in between. CDR3 DNA sequence: TGTGCCAGCAGCTCCGACCGCTGCGTGAATCCACCCCTCCACTTT. This translates into CASSSDRCVNPPLHF.

The chain has TRBV7-9 and TRBJ2-7, with D maybe TRBD1 (5 bases). Germline V CDR1 and CDR2: SEHNR, FQNEAQ (reference sequence). V gave up 4 bases and J gave up 12 bases, with 16 bases separating them. CDR3 size: 12 residues. The CDR3 protein is CASSSAWGGRYF. For the CDR3, the DNA is TGTGCCAGCAGCTCCGCCTGGGGCGGTAGGTACTTC.

This clonotype was observed many times. The chain recombines TRBV10-3 with TRBJ2-1; tentative D call: TRBD2 (5 bases). V lost 2 bases, J lost 3 bases, and 14 bases lay in between. Germline V gene lookup returns CDR1 ENHRY and CDR2 SYGVKD. This CDR3 spans 16 amino acids. The CDR3 bases are TGTGCCATCAGTGAGGTTCTGGGAGATTTCTACAATGAGCAGTTCTTC. Amino acids: CAISEVLGDFYNEQFF.

This clonotype has a count of ten or more. V gene TRBV12-3 or TRBV12-4 combines with J gene TRBJ1-4, with 7 bases matching TRBD1. There are 15 residues in the CDR3. V lost 1 base, J lost 8 bases, and 7 bases stayed unmatched. The CDR3 here is CASSLGPGGREKLFF. The CDR3, as DNA: TGTGCCAGCAGTTTAGGTCCAGGGGGGCGAGAAAAACTGTTTTTT.

This chain connects TRBV10-1 to TRBJ1-5; no clear D gene. The V gene's germline CDR1 is WNHNN and CDR2 SYGVQD (reference sequence). V was clipped by 3 bases and J by 7 bases, with 19 bases between them. This CDR3 is 16 amino acids long. CDR3 protein: CASSDGGPSYEQPQHF. The CDR3 DNA reads as TGCGCCAGCAGTGACGGCGGGCCGAGCTACGAGCAGCCCCAGCATTTT.

The V and J genes are TRBV6-2 or TRBV6-3 and TRBJ2-7; 7 bases fit TRBD1. V gave up 6 bases and J gave up 11 bases; unmatched junction bases: 7. Per the germline V gene, CDR1 is MNHEY and CDR2 is SVGEGT. The CDR3 covers 11 residues. CDR3 nucleotides: TGTGCCAGCAGGCAATTCGGACAGGAGTACTTC. It codes for CASRQFGQEYF.

The table lists this clonotype with many counts. The chain uses TRBV3-1 and TRBJ2-5, with D tentatively TRBD2 (6 bases). CDR1 and CDR2 (germline): LGHDT, YNNKEL (reference sequence). The CDR3 length is 13 residues. Trimming pared 5 bases from V and 2 bases from J, leaving 9 bases between. CDR3 DNA: TGTGCCAGCAGCGAAAGCGGGCAAGAGACCCAGTACTTC. It encodes CASSESGQETQYF.

CDR3: CASSVGNEPDQETQYF. The CDR3 DNA sequence: TGTGCCAGCAGCGTAGGGAATGAGCCGGACCAAGAGACCCAGTACTTC. The chain recombines TRBV9 with TRBJ2-5; D is unclear. Looked up from germline, CDR1 is SGDLS and CDR2 is YYNGEE. The length of the CDR3 is 16 residues. Deletions cut 0 bases from V and 0 bases from J, with 12 bases between.

The chain carries TRBV7-8 and TRBJ2-7, with D perhaps matching TRBD1 (5 bases). Germline V gene data show CDR1 as SGHVS and CDR2 as FQNEAQ. V dropped 6 bases and J dropped 4 bases, with 7 bases sitting between them. This CDR3 comprises 11 residues. The CDR3 region has the DNA TGTGCCAGCAGTCACAGGTACGAGCAGTACTTC. Protein sequence: CASSHRYEQYF.

This clonotype was recorded at least ten times. The rearrangement joins TRBV11-1 to TRBJ2-5; 7 nucleotides match TRBD2. V gave up 4 bases and J gave up 5 bases; unmatched junction bases: 4. The length of the CDR3 is 13 residues. Per the germline V gene, CDR1 is SGHAT and CDR2 is FQDESV (reference sequence). CDR3 coding DNA: TGTGCCAGCAGCTCTGGGGGGGTTGAGACCCAGTACTTC. It encodes CASSSGGVETQYF.

This clonotype has ten or more counts. The chain employs TRBV13 and TRBJ2-7; D is perhaps TRBD1 or TRBD2 (5 bases each). The germline gives CDR1 PRHDT, CDR2 FYEKMQ (reference sequence). The length of the CDR3 is 15 residues. Trimming cost V 4 bases and J 4 bases, with 17 bases left between them. The CDR3 DNA reads TGTGCCAGCAGCTCCACGGGACCGAACCTTTACGAGCAGTACTTC. Translated: CASSSTGPNLYEQYF. The variable domain in full, completed from reference TRBV13 and TRBJ2-7, reads AAGVIQSPRHLIKEKRETATLKCYPIPRHDTVYWYQQGPGQDPQFLISFYEKMQSDKGSIPDRFSAQQFSDYHSELNMSSLELGDSALYFCASSSTGPNLYEQYFGPGTRLTVT.

This clonotype was detected many times. This chain links TRBV20-1 with TRBJ2-7, with a tentative D call TRBD2 (5 bases). Germline V gene lookup returns CDR1 DFQATT and CDR2 SNEGSKA (reference sequence). Trimming cost V 1 base and J 3 bases, with 19 bases left between them. There are 16 residues in the CDR3. This CDR3 is CSARGGRGRLFYEQYF. The CDR3 DNA is TGCAGTGCTAGAGGGGGTCGAGGGCGTCTTTTCTACGAGCAGTACTTC.

The chain has TRBV20-1 and TRBJ2-1, with D tentatively TRBD2 (6 bases). Trimming left V 3 bases short and J 11 bases short, with 20 bases between. The CDR3 is 14 amino acids. CDR1 and CDR2 (germline): DFQATT, SNEGSKA (reference sequence). DNA for the CDR3: TGCAGTGCTAGCACAACCCGACTAGTTCGGCAGCAGTTCTTC. As protein: CSASTTRLVRQQFF.

In regard to this clonotype: The junction departs from the called germline gene at one end, perhaps through a read error. The rearrangement uses TRBV5-1 and TRBJ1-1, with D perhaps TRBD1 (5 bases). CDR1 SGHRS and CDR2 YFSETQ come from the germline V gene. This CDR3 is 13 amino acids long. The CDR3 nucleotides read TGTGCCAGCAGCTTGGCCGGGGGAGGGAAAGCTTTCTTT. This gives the protein CASSLAGGGKAFF. The whole variable domain, remainder taken from reference TRBV5-1 and TRBJ1-1, is KAGVTQTPRYLIKTRGQQVTLSCSPISGHRSVSWYQQTPGQGLQFLFEYFSETQRNKGNFPGRFSGRQFSNSRSEMNVSTLELGDSALYLCASSLAGGGKAFFGQGTRLTVV.

The chain recombines TRBV24-1 with TRBJ2-3; D gene ambiguous. Trimming shortened V by 0 bases and J by 3 bases, and 3 bases separated the two germline ends. The CDR3 is made up of 13 amino acids. Per germline, CDR1 KGHDR and CDR2 SFDVKD. The CDR3 loop is CATSDLRTDTQYF. In DNA, the CDR3 is TGTGCCACCAGTGATTTGAGGACAGATACGCAGTATTTT.

This clonotype was found once. This may come from a read error, since a much larger clone is one base off. This chain uses TRBV20-1 with TRBJ2-1; D perhaps matches TRBD2 (7 bases). The CDR3 sequence is 15 residues long. The germline V and J ends were trimmed by 0 bases and 8 bases, with 17 bases remaining between them. The germline V gene encodes CDR1 DFQATT and CDR2 SNEGSKA (reference sequence). The DNA for the CDR3 is TGCAGTGCTAGAGATCCACGGGGGGCTTTGGATGAGCAGTTCTTC. Its protein is CSARDPRGALDEQFF.

The table lists this clonotype with a count of one. The rearrangement links TRBV20-1 to TRBJ2-7, with 13 nucleotides matching TRBD2. CDR1 is DFQATT and CDR2 is SNEGSKA in the germline V gene (reference sequence). The J segment lost 1 base and the V segment lost 0 bases, leaving 12 bases of the junction unmatched. The CDR3 consists of 19 residues. The CDR3 here is CSARDPSTSGRRESYEQYF. CDR3 nucleotide sequence: TGCAGTGCTAGAGACCCCTCGACTAGCGGGAGGAGGGAGTCCTACGAGCAGTACTTC.

This clonotype was observed at least ten times. The chain couples TRBV11-2 to TRBJ2-5; TRBD2 might be the D (5 bases). The V gene lost 5 bases and the J gene lost 2 bases, with 15 bases spanning the gap. Germline V gives CDR1 SGHAT, CDR2 FQNNGV. The CDR3 is 15 amino acids. The CDR3 is CASSDGLTGQETQYF. The DNA for the CDR3 is TGTGCCAGCAGCGACGGTCTGACGGGGCAAGAGACCCAGTACTTC.

The sample holds many counts of this clonotype. This chain uses TRBV5-1 with TRBJ2-7; 7 bases line up with TRBD1. The V segment lost 1 base and the J segment 3 bases; nucleotides outside the gene matches: 7. CDR3 length: 15 amino acids. Germline-derived CDR1 and CDR2 are SGHRS and YFSETQ. CDR3 bases: TGCGCCAGCAGCTTGTATTACAGGGGTGACTACGAGCAGTACTTC. Amino acid sequence: CASSLYYRGDYEQYF.

This clonotype was counted many times. CDR3 sequence reads: CASMGYTSYEQYF. The DNA of the CDR3 is TGTGCCAGCATGGGGTACACCTCGTACGAGCAGTACTTC. The chain links TRBV2 to TRBJ2-7; unclear D gene. CDR1 is SNHLY and CDR2 is FYNNEI in the germline V gene. This CDR3 comprises 13 residues. Trimming stripped 7 bases from V and 4 bases from J, with 14 bases between.

In the case of this clonotype: With a much larger clone just one base away, this may be a read error. The rearrangement uses TRBV2 and TRBJ2-7; 13 positions match TRBD2. Germline V gives CDR1 SNHLY, CDR2 FYNNEI. Losses at the gene ends were 5 bases for V and 7 bases for J; bases not matched to a gene: 11. The CDR3 length is 16 residues. DNA for the CDR3: TGTGCCAGCAGTACACTTACTAGCGGGGGGGGGGGTGAGCAGTACTTC. It specifies CASSTLTSGGGGEQYF.

In its sample, this clonotype was seen a few times. The rearrangement links TRBV30 to TRBJ2-1; 8 nucleotides match TRBD1. Germline V gene sequence: CDR1 GTSNPN, CDR2 SVGIG (reference sequence). The CDR3 spans 14 residues. V gave up 2 bases and J gave up 7 bases; unmatched junction bases: 7. This CDR3 is CAWSPRTGSNEQFF. The CDR3 DNA reads TGTGCCTGGAGTCCTCGGACAGGGTCTAATGAGCAGTTCTTC.

On this clonotype itself: At one boundary the junction diverges from the germline segment, which might be a read error. V is TRBV27 and J is TRBJ2-7; D assignment may be TRBD1 or TRBD2 (6 bases each). Germline-derived CDR1 and CDR2 are MNHEY and SMNVEV (reference sequence). The length of the CDR3 is 14 residues. The DNA for the CDR3 is TGTGCCAGCAGTACGGGGGACACCCCCTACGAGCAGTGCTTC. Residues: CASSTGDTPYEQCF.

This clonotype was found many times. This chain links TRBV4-3 with TRBJ1-2; 7 bases align to TRBD1. Per germline, CDR1 LGHNA and CDR2 YSLEER. CDR3 size: 16 residues. Losses at the gene ends were 0 bases for V and 5 bases for J; bases not matched to a gene: 9. CDR3 residues: CASSQDRGDSLYGYTF. The CDR3 coding sequence is TGCGCCAGCAGCCAAGATCGAGGGGACAGCCTATATGGCTACACCTTC.